This is a list of T cell receptor beta chains from one sample in a study of cytomegalovirus exposure and HLA in healthy donors. The repertoire was sequenced with immunoSEQ multiplex PCR; TCRdb's copy has only in-frame clones and lacks some. The table has 200,000 to 250,000 clones, 60% to 80% seen once. The sample taken for sequencing was PBMCs. The source is a man between 18 and 29 years old in good health and CMV-seronegative. Both conserved end residues are trimmed from each CDR3. The order of the fields is D gene, J gene, V gene, CDR3 length, CDR3 protein. D genes are given only for firm matches.

d_gene: .; j_gene: TRBJ2-7; v_gene: TRBV5-1; len: 13; CDR3aa: ASSPKGPPSAEQY
d_gene: TRBD1; j_gene: TRBJ2-5; v_gene: TRBV18; len: 12; CDR3aa: ASSGTGDLETQY
d_gene: .; j_gene: TRBJ2-7; v_gene: TRBV9; len: 13; CDR3aa: ASSVGDSHNYEQY
d_gene: TRBD2; j_gene: TRBJ2-1; v_gene: TRBV2; len: 13; CDR3aa: ASTQGLAGVSEQF
d_gene: TRBD1; j_gene: TRBJ1-1; v_gene: TRBV5-4; len: 15; CDR3aa: ASSFGDWTGRNTEAF
d_gene: TRBD1; j_gene: TRBJ2-3; v_gene: TRBV5-1; len: 15; CDR3aa: ASSLIPGTDGTDTQY
d_gene: TRBD1; j_gene: TRBJ2-5; v_gene: TRBV5-1; len: 12; CDR3aa: ASSGRGQQETQY
d_gene: .; j_gene: TRBJ1-1; v_gene: TRBV15; len: 10; CDR3aa: ATSRDGGVAF
d_gene: TRBD2; j_gene: TRBJ2-5; v_gene: TRBV10-1; len: 14; CDR3aa: ASSGIFRGGLVTQY
d_gene: TRBD2; j_gene: TRBJ2-2; v_gene: TRBV2; len: 15; CDR3aa: ASSQLAGAMNTGELF
d_gene: TRBD2; j_gene: TRBJ2-3; v_gene: TRBV27; len: 14; CDR3aa: ASNLGTSGNTDTQY
d_gene: TRBD2; j_gene: TRBJ2-1; v_gene: TRBV9; len: 17; CDR3aa: ASSYSPSGRDSSYNEQF
d_gene: .; j_gene: TRBJ1-1; v_gene: TRBV28; len: 13; CDR3aa: ASNPEGGRNTEAF
d_gene: .; j_gene: TRBJ2-3; v_gene: TRBV9; len: 14; CDR3aa: ASSVRGGTFTDTQY
d_gene: .; j_gene: TRBJ1-2; v_gene: TRBV7-2; len: 13; CDR3aa: ASSLFPNADYGYT
d_gene: TRBD1; j_gene: TRBJ1-1; v_gene: TRBV11-3; len: 13; CDR3aa: ASSMSGQGNTEAF
d_gene: .; j_gene: TRBJ1-1; v_gene: TRBV5-6; len: 10; CDR3aa: ASSLGTTEAF
d_gene: TRBD2; j_gene: TRBJ2-7; v_gene: TRBV9; len: 16; CDR3aa: ASSVSGAAGGLAYEQY
d_gene: .; j_gene: TRBJ2-3; v_gene: TRBV11-2; len: 14; CDR3aa: ASSLGVAKSTDTQY
d_gene: .; j_gene: TRBJ1-1; v_gene: TRBV6-1; len: 8; CDR3aa: ASMAAEAF
d_gene: .; j_gene: TRBJ1-5; v_gene: TRBV27; len: 11; CDR3aa: ASSLSAGQPQH
d_gene: TRBD1; j_gene: TRBJ2-7; v_gene: TRBV29-1; len: 12; CDR3aa: SVVSPGQGIEQY
d_gene: TRBD2; j_gene: TRBJ2-7; v_gene: TRBV19; len: 12; CDR3aa: ASSTTSGSYEQY
d_gene: .; j_gene: TRBJ1-2; v_gene: TRBV6-6; len: 11; CDR3aa: ASQAGQAYGYT
d_gene: .; j_gene: TRBJ2-7; v_gene: TRBV11-3; len: 11; CDR3aa: ASSLRSSYEQY
d_gene: .; j_gene: TRBJ2-7; v_gene: TRBV2; len: 13; CDR3aa: ASTGGDRPGGEQY
d_gene: .; j_gene: TRBJ2-7; v_gene: TRBV7-2; len: 12; CDR3aa: ASTIMGTGTEQY
d_gene: .; j_gene: TRBJ2-7; v_gene: TRBV2; len: 9; CDR3aa: ASSGWREQY
d_gene: .; j_gene: TRBJ2-3; v_gene: TRBV2; len: 11; CDR3aa: ASSAGHTDTQY
d_gene: .; j_gene: TRBJ2-6; v_gene: TRBV7-3; len: 13; CDR3aa: ASSLGSSGANVLT
d_gene: .; j_gene: TRBJ2-7; v_gene: TRBV21-1; len: 11; CDR3aa: ASRPDSSYEQY
d_gene: .; j_gene: TRBJ1-1; v_gene: TRBV6-5; len: 14; CDR3aa: ASSYIPPGHNTEAF
d_gene: .; j_gene: TRBJ1-2; v_gene: TRBV5-4; len: 15; CDR3aa: ASSLVSQGSWVYGYT
d_gene: .; j_gene: TRBJ2-7; v_gene: TRBV13; len: 10; CDR3aa: ASSFSSYEQY
d_gene: .; j_gene: TRBJ2-3; v_gene: TRBV2; len: 11; CDR3aa: ASSPQGTDTQY
d_gene: .; j_gene: .; v_gene: TRBV18; len: 12; CDR3aa: ASSLRQAPYEQY
d_gene: TRBD1; j_gene: TRBJ1-4; v_gene: TRBV6-1; len: 15; CDR3aa: ASSDILGTGGDEKLF
d_gene: .; j_gene: TRBJ2-4; v_gene: TRBV14; len: 15; CDR3aa: ASSQDGGTLAKNIQY
d_gene: TRBD1; j_gene: TRBJ2-2; v_gene: TRBV29-1; len: 14; CDR3aa: SVPTGTGTNTGELF
d_gene: .; j_gene: TRBJ2-2; v_gene: TRBV7-2; len: 10; CDR3aa: ASSLENLELF
d_gene: .; j_gene: TRBJ2-2; v_gene: TRBV5-1; len: 13; CDR3aa: ASSVRDISTGELF